Shown below are 13 T cell receptor beta chains from a single sample sequenced in a study of shared clonotypes between healthy human individuals. In the naive CD8 group, cells lacked CD45RO and were positively selected for CCR7, so terminally differentiated effector memory CD45RA+ cells were left out. Libraries were prepared by immunoSEQ multiplex PCR; TCRdb keeps only in-frame clonotypes and omits some of them. This table holds about 580,000 clones, 98% found once. Input material: naive CD8+ T cells sorted from blood. The receptors shown here come from a man aged 30-40 years in good health.

The chain recombines TRBV6-1 with TRBJ1-4, with 9 bases matching TRBD1. After removal of 3 bases from V and 0 bases from J, the junction contained 5 bases not matched to a gene. The CDR3 is 17 residues long. Germline CDR1 and CDR2: MNHNS and SASEGT. CDR3 amino acids: CASSEGDRDPTNEKLFF. The CDR3 nucleotides read TGTGCCAGCAGTGAGGGGGACAGGGACCCAACTAATGAAAAACTGTTTTTT.

Remarks on this clone: The sample has other DNA sequences that encode this CDR3 too. This sequence joins TRBV19 and TRBJ2-2; D is uncertain. V was shortened by 3 bases and J by 2 bases, with 7 bases between the two germline ends. Germline V gives CDR1 LNHDA, CDR2 SQIVND (reference sequence). The CDR3 is 14 residues long. The CDR3 nucleotides read TGTGCCAGTAGTATCGGCAGTAACACCGGGGAGCTGTTTTTT. This sequence encodes CASSIGSNTGELFF.

The CDR3 here is CASSFPRDRENTGELFF. The CDR3 bases are TGTGCCAGCAGCTTCCCCCGGGACAGGGAGAACACCGGGGAGCTGTTTTTT. V usage is TRBV7-9 and J usage is TRBJ2-2; 9 bases map to TRBD1. This CDR3 has 17 amino acids. V lost 3 bases and J lost 1; bases outside the gene matches: 6. Germline assignment: CDR1 SEHNR and CDR2 FQNEAQ (reference sequence). Full variable domain (rest looked up from reference TRBV7-9 and TRBJ2-2): DTGVSQNPRHKITKRGQNVTFRCDPISEHNRLYWYRQTLGQGPEFLTYFQNEAQLEKSRLLSDRFSAERPKGSFSTLEIQRTEQGDSAMYLCASSFPRDRENTGELFFGEGSRLTVL.

V gene TRBV6-6 combines with J gene TRBJ1-1, with D perhaps TRBD1 (5 bases). This CDR3 spans 13 amino acids. Germline loops: CDR1 MNHNY, CDR2 SVGAGI (reference sequence). Trimming shortened V by 6 bases and J by 1 base, and 9 bases separated the two germline ends. CDR3 nucleotide sequence: TGTGCCAGCAGGGACACAAGGAACACTGAAGCTTTCTTT. The encoded protein is CASRDTRNTEAFF.

The V and J genes are TRBV6-1 and TRBJ1-3, with a weak D call TRBD1 (5 bases). CDR1 and CDR2 from the germline V gene are MNHNS and SASEGT. This CDR3 has 13 amino acids. The germline V and J ends were trimmed by 7 bases and 3 bases, with 10 bases remaining between them. CDR3 protein: CASKGISGNTIYF. Here the CDR3 DNA reads TGTGCCAGCAAGGGGATTAGTGGAAACACCATATATTTT.

The V gene is TRBV2, the J gene TRBJ1-5; D perhaps matches TRBD1 (5 bases). Germline CDR1 is SNHLY and CDR2 is FYNNEI. The CDR3 runs 15 residues. The V end lost 8 bases, the J end lost 2 bases, and 16 bases lay between the germline ends. The CDR3 region is CASRRGGMGNQPQHF. The CDR3 region has the DNA TGTGCCAGCCGAAGGGGAGGGATGGGCAATCAGCCCCAGCATTTT.

The V gene is TRBV7-8, the J gene TRBJ2-7; TRBD1 matches at 7 bases. The ends lost 5 bases at V and 3 bases at J; junction bases unmatched: 7. CDR3 length: 14 residues. Germline lookup yields CDR1 SGHVS and CDR2 FQNEAQ. This CDR3 is CASSRRTGDYEQYF. The CDR3 DNA sequence: TGTGCCAGCAGCCGACGGACAGGCGACTACGAGCAGTACTTC.

This sequence joins TRBV29-1 and TRBJ2-1; 13 bases line up with TRBD2. The germline V gene has CDR1 SQVTM and CDR2 ANQGSEA. J lost 7 bases, V lost 6 bases, and 6 bases had no gene match. The CDR3 is made up of 14 amino acids. The chain's CDR3 is CSVVLGLAGNEQFF. CDR3 bases: TGCAGCGTGGTCCTGGGACTAGCGGGAAATGAGCAGTTCTTC.

The rearrangement uses TRBV14 and TRBJ1-2; no definite D call. Germline loops: CDR1 SGHDN, CDR2 FVKESK. V was clipped by 3 bases and J by 0 bases, with 5 bases between them. This CDR3 comprises 13 residues. The CDR3 spells CASSHVTNYGYTF. For the CDR3, the DNA is TGTGCCAGCAGCCATGTAACTAACTATGGCTACACCTTC.

The chain carries TRBV5-4 and TRBJ2-2; no clear D gene. The V and J ends lost 5 bases and 6 bases respectively, with 8 bases between them. CDR1 SGHNT and CDR2 YYREEE come from the germline V gene (reference sequence). CDR3 length equals 12 residues. The CDR3 nucleotides read TGTGCCAGCAGTTATGGGGCCGGGGAGCTGTTTTTT. This encodes CASSYGAGELFF.

The gene calls are TRBV2 and TRBJ1-1, with TRBD1 matching over 7 bases. Germline V gene data show CDR1 as SNHLY and CDR2 as FYNNEI. The CDR3 spans 15 residues. V shed 5 bases, J shed 3 bases, and the junction held 9 bases outside the gene matches. CDR3 sequence: CASSYSTGFDTEAFF. CDR3 sequence (DNA): TGTGCCAGCAGTTACTCGACAGGGTTCGACACTGAAGCTTTCTTT. The full variable domain, in which reference TRBV2 and TRBJ1-1 provide the parts outside the CDR3, is EPEVTQTPSHQVTQMGQEVILRCVPISNHLYFYWYRQILGQKVEFLVSFYNNEISEKSEIFDDQFSVERPDGSNFTLKIRSTKLEDSAMYFCASSYSTGFDTEAFFGQGTRLTVV.

The chain links TRBV27 to TRBJ2-7; 9 nucleotides agree with TRBD1. Unmatched junction bases numbered 2, after V lost 3 bases and J lost 5 bases. The germline V gene encodes CDR1 MNHEY and CDR2 SMNVEV (reference sequence). This CDR3 has 13 residues. DNA of the CDR3: TGTGCCAGCAGTTTCTGGACAGGGGACGAGCAGTACTTC. Protein product: CASSFWTGDEQYF.

The rearrangement links TRBV6-5 to TRBJ1-1; D unresolved. The V end was cut by 0 bases, the J end by 1 base, with 6 bases between. The CDR3 extends over 14 amino acids. In germline, CDR1 is MNHEY, CDR2 SVGAGI. CDR3 residues: CASSYSGENTEAFF. CDR3 nucleotide sequence: TGTGCCAGCAGTTACTCGGGAGAGAACACTGAAGCTTTCTTT.